A selection of T cell receptor beta chains follows, all from one sample in a study of regulatory dendritic cells for organ transplantation. Assay used: immunoSEQ multiplex PCR; TCRdb lists only in-frame clones, some missing. The profile shows 20,000 to 25,000 clones, about 80% of them singletons. Sequencing was carried out using memory CD4+ T cells from blood. The receptors shown here come from a human donor in good health. CDR3s include the opening cysteine and the closing phenylalanine or tryptophan. The D gene is left open where the match is weak. Only part of the rows carry a size: once, few, many, or a class if the clone is expanded.

TRBV7-3	14	TRBJ1-1	TRBD1	NA	CASSPGQMNTEAFF	TGTGCCAGCAGCCCGGGACAGATGAACACTGAAGCTTTCTTT
TRBV10-1	16	TRBJ1-5	TRBD1	NA	CASSESKGGRNQPQHF	TGCGCCAGCAGTGAGTCGAAAGGGGGCAGGAATCAGCCCCAGCATTTT
TRBV5-1	15	TRBJ2-3	NA	NA	CASSLTGHLLDTQYF	TGCGCCAGCAGCCTGACGGGACACCTATTGGATACGCAGTATTTT
TRBV18	14	TRBJ2-1	NA	NA	CASSRQEFGNEQFF	TGTGCCAGCTCACGCCAGGAATTTGGGAATGAGCAGTTCTTC
TRBV7-3	13	TRBJ2-3	TRBD1	once	CASSDLTGNTQYF	TGTGCCAGCAGCGACCTGACAGGGAATACGCAGTATTTT
TRBV5-1	14	TRBJ1-1	NA	NA	CASSRMTGNTEAFF	TGCGCCAGCAGCCGTATGACAGGGAACACTGAAGCTTTCTTT
TRBV5-6	14	TRBJ2-4	NA	NA	CASSTHSSGNIQYF	TGTGCCAGCAGCACACATTCCTCAGGGAACATTCAGTACTTC
TRBV7-9	15	TRBJ1-2	NA	few	CASSPVGTGNHGYTF	TGTGCCAGCAGCCCGGTGGGCACGGGAAACCATGGCTACACCTTC
TRBV2	15	TRBJ1-2	NA	NA	CASSERRSGIYGYTF	TGTGCCAGCAGTGAACGCCGGTCAGGGATCTATGGCTACACCTTC
TRBV27	16	TRBJ1-6	TRBD1	NA	CASSVDRVSYNSPLHF	TGTGCCAGCAGTGTCGACAGGGTGTCGTATAATTCACCCCTCCACTTT
TRBV28	13	TRBJ1-2	NA	NA	CASTQGQNYGYTF	TGTGCCAGCACCCAAGGACAGAACTATGGCTACACCTTC